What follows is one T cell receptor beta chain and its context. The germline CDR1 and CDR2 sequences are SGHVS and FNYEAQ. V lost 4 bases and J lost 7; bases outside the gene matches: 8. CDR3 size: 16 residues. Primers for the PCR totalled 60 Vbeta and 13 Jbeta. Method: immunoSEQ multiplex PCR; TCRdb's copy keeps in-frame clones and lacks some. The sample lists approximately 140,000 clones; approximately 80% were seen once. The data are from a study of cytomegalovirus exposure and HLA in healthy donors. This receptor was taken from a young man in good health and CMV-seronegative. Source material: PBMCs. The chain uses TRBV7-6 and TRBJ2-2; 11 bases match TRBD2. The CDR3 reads CASSSTTSGVFGELFF. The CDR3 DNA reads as TGTGCCAGCAGCTCTACGACTAGCGGGGTATTCGGGGAGCTGTTTTTT.